This TCR beta chain emerged from a study of T cell responses to AZD1222 COVID-19 vaccine. Profiled with immunoSEQ multiplex PCR; TCRdb holds only in-frame clones, not every one. Here the sample spans just under 95,000 clones, roughly 93% being singletons. This CDR3 comprises 11 residues. Germline lookup yields CDR1 DFQATT and CDR2 SNEGSKA (reference sequence). V lost 1 base to trimming and J lost 6 bases, with 7 bases between them. This chain uses TRBV20-1 with TRBJ2-7, with D perhaps matching TRBD2 (6 bases). The starting material was peripheral blood, obtained on day 0 of AZD1222 vaccination. The TCR originated in an adult in good health. The chain's CDR3 is CSARAEGEQYF. The CDR3, as DNA: TGCAGTGCTAGAGCGGAGGGCGAGCAGTACTTC.